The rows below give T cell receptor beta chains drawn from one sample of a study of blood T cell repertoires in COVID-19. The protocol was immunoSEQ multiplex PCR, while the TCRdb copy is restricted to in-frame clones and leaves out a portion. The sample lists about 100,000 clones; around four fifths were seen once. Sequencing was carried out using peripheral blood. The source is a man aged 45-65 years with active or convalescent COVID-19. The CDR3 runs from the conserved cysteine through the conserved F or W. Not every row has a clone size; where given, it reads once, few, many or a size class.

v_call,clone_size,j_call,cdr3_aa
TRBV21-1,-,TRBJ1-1,CASHGTVNTEAFF
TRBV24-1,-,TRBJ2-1,CATSEPSGKAGNEQFF
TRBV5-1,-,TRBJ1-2,CASSSTGADYGYTF
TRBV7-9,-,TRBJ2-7,CASSLTGGFYEQYF
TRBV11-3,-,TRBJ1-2,CASSLDRGHSGYTF
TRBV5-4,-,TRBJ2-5,CASSVDRAQETQYF
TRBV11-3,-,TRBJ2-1,CASSLAPLAGTGEQFF
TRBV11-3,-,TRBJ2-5,CASSLGGGPGETQYF
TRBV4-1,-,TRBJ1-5,CASSQDRGGARQPQHF
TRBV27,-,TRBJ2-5,CASSFSGRVQETQYF
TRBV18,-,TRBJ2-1,CATSWTREAEQFF
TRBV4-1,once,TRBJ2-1,CASSPRIAGYNEQFF
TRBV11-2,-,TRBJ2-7,CASTKSPGYEQYF
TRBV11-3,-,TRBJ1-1,CASSLSPRQNTEAFF
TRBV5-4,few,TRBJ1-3,CASSQDRGRLYF
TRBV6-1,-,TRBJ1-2,CASSERGGNYGYTF
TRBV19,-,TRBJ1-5,CASSIDRSAGTGGAGNQPQHF
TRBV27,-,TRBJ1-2,CASSFVGGGYTF
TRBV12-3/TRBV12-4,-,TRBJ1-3,CASSRTEHTIYF
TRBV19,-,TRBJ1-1,CASWEGGWNTEAFF
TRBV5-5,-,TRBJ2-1,CASSLSGRDNEQFF
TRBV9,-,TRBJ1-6,CASSDGRNSPLHF
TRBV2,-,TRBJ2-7,CASSDGAIYEQYF
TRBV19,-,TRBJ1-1,CASSPTSGIGTEAFF
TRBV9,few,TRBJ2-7,CASSAQPVGETYEQYF
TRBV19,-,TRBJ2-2,CASSMLQFGTGELFF
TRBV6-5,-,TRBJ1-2,CAVIPGTGNYGYTF
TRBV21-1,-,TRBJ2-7,CASSKGATSGNRAYEQYF
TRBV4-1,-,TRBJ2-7,CASSHGTSIQWSGEQYF
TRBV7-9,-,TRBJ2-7,CASSVTASGSYEQYF
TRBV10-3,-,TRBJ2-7,CAITRLAGGEQYF
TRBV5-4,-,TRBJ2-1,CASRFDSNRFNEQFF
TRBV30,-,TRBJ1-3,CAWSLAGGAGNTIYF
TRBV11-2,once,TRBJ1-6,CASSLDQPDRAGSPLHF
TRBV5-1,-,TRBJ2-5,CASSSGLAEETQYF
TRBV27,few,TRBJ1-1,CASSLRENTEAFF
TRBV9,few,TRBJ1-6,CASSPRQGQDSPLHF
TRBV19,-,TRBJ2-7,CASSTSSTGTGRGEQYF